This record looks at one TCR beta chain sequence and its context. Its antigen is not yet known. Base quality data are lacking; no much larger clone is found one base away. This sample stems from a study of blood T cell repertoires in COVID-19 (dated by TCRdb to 2019 to 2021). Regarding the research as a whole: Samples covering the acute and convalescent phases of COVID-19 were provided by collaborators in the United States, Italy and Spain. The material from the prospective study consisted of cDNA or gDNA derived from T cells, B-cell-depleted T cells, or PBMCs. Deeply sampled blood TCRbeta repertoires from subjects exposed to, actively infected with, or recovered from COVID-19 were included in the dataset. A freely available public database, intended as a resource for researchers studying the immune response to SARS-CoV-2, is where the repertoires were released. Samples were obtained from the ongoing ImmuneRACE study (first 160 participants) and from 1,200 or so subjects provided by 6 global collaborators. The sample metadata nearly always contained a de-identified subject ID, COVID-19 status, age in years and sex. Where HLA class I and class II types were available, the types were taken from metadata supplied by the sample provider, not from assay-based typing. Overall study results and their limits: Clinical and demographic metadata were provided uncurated, with the amount varying by source and participant.

The CDR3 measures 14 amino acids from cysteine to phenylalanine. Only the CDR3 DNA is retained, 42 bases long and in frame from the first base. According to the germline V gene, CDR1 reads MDHEN and CDR2 reads SYDVKM. V and J are truncated by 6 bases and 5 bases respectively, leaving an intervening sequence of 16 bases. TCRbeta CDR3 regions were amplified from genomic DNA using the immunoSEQ Assay, a bias-controlled multiplex PCR. Processing in the source paper ran as follows. Within the assay, amplification of reference gene primers was used to estimate how many nucleated cells each sample contained. Sequence reads were collapsed and filtered to measure the absolute abundance of every unique TCRbeta CDR3 rearrangement. For each sample, productive Simpson clonality was calculated as the square root of Simpson's diversity index across productive rearrangements. TCRdb re-hosts the immuneACCESS table, in-frame sequences only. Its copies lack some clones; in the studies checked, an unresolved V gene accounts for under half of them, and the cause for the rest is not known. V and J calls and clone size are as listed in that table; D and trimming were resolved from the DNA. The sample has 350,000 to 450,000 clones on record, more than 70% of them singletons. The biggest ten clones account for about 1.5% of the sample.

Enrolling through a virtual design, the prospective study's participants ranged in age from roughly 18 to 95 years and lived across roughly 24 United States geographic areas. In the prospective study, participants were assigned to cohorts based on the clinical history participants reported in a screening survey and a study questionnaire. Exposed participants were defined as having been in contact with someone with a PCR-confirmed or clinician-diagnosed COVID-19 case within 2 weeks of study entry. In the prospective study, whole blood, serum and a nasopharyngeal or oropharyngeal swab were collected from each participant by mobile phlebotomists. Participants in the prospective study had the option to provide additional blood draws and questionnaires over a roughly 2-month period. Before DNA extraction, blood samples from the prospective study were shipped at room temperature or frozen.

The sample comprised PBMCs or T cells enriched from blood (not recorded which). The V and J genes are TRBV28 and TRBJ1-1; there is no confident call for the D gene. The clonotype was recovered from a woman between 18 and 29 years old who had been exposed to COVID-19. The nucleotide sequence is given as TGTGCCAGCAGCGGTGGTTTTCGGAGTACTGAAGCTTTCTTT. Its protein product is CASSGGFRSTEAFF.